This T cell receptor beta chain was identified in a study of cytomegalovirus exposure and HLA in healthy donors. Overall study context: Earlier findings included approximately 120 million unique TCR beta sequences obtained from 150 million to 200 million T cells.

Study-level results: Later analysis demonstrated an association between a missense DCLRE1C variant and TCR beta V- and J-gene trimming.

60 Vbeta and 13 Jbeta primers were used in PCR. TCRdb's copy holds only in-frame clones and misses some; the assay was immunoSEQ multiplex PCR. Of roughly 60,000 clones in the sample, around three quarters were seen once. In the case of this clone: Antigen unknown.

Input material: PBMCs. This clonotype was sampled from a woman aged 40-49 years in good health and CMV-seropositive.

As DNA, the CDR3 is TGTGCCAGCAGCTTAAGTGCGGGGGGGTTTGGAAATGAGCAGTTCTTC. Amino acids: CASSLSAGGFGNEQFF. The chain carries TRBV5-6 and TRBJ2-1; 9 bases are shared with TRBD2. Trimming at V came to 2 bases and at J to 7 bases, leaving 10 bases not matched to a gene. This CDR3 spans 16 amino acids. Per the germline V gene, CDR1 is SGHDT and CDR2 is YYEEEE.